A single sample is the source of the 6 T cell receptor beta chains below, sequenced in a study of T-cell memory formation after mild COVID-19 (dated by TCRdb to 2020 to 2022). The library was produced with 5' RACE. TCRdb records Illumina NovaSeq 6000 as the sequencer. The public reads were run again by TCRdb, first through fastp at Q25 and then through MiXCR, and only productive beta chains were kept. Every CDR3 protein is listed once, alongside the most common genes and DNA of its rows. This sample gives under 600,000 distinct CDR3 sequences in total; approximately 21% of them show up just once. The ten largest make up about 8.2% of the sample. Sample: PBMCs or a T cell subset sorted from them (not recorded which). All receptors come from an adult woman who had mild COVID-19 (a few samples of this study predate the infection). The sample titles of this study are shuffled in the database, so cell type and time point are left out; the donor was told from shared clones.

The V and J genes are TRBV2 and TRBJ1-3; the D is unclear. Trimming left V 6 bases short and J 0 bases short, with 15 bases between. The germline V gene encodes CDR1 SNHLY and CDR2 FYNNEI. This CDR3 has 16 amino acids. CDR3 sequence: CASRARGVASGNTIYF. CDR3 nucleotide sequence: TGTGCCAGCAGGGCCCGGGGAGTAGCCTCTGGAAACACCATATATTTT. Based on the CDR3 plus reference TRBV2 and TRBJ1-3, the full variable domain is EPEVTQTPSHQVTQMGQEVILRCVPISNHLYFYWYRQILGQKVEFLVSFYNNEISEKSEIFDDQFSVERPDGSNFTLKIRSTKLEDSAMYFCASRARGVASGNTIYFGEGSWLTVV.

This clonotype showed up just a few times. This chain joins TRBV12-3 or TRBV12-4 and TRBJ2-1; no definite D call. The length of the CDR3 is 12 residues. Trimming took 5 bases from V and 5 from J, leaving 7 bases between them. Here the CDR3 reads CASSGIHNEQFF. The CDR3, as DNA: TGTGCCAGCAGTGGGATTCACAATGAGCAGTTCTTC.

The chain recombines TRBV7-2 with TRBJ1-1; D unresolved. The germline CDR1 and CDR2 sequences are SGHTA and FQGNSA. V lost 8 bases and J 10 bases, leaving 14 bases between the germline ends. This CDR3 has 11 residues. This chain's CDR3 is CASSSRSLAFF. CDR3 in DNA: TGTGCCAGCTCGTCACGCTCGCTAGCTTTCTTT.

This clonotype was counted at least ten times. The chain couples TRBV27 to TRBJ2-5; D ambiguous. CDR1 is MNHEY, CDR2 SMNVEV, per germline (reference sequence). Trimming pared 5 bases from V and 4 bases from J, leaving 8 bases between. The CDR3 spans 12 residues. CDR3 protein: CASSPAGETQYF. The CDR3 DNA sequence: TGTGCCAGCAGTCCGGCAGGAGAGACCCAGTACTTC.

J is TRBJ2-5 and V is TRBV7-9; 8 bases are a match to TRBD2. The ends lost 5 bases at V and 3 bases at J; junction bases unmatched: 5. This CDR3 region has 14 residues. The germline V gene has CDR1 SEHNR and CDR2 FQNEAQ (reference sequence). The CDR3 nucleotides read TGTGCCAGCAGCCACCTAGCGGGCGAAGAGACCCAGTACTTC. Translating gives CASSHLAGEETQYF.

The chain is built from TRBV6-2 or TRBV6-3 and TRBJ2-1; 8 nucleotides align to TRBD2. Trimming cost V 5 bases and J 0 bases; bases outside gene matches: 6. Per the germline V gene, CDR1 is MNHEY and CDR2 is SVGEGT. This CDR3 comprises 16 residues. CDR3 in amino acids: CASSQRLAYSYNEQFF. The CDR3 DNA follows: TGTGCCAGCAGTCAAAGACTAGCGTACTCCTACAATGAGCAGTTCTTC.